One sample yielded the 3 T cell receptor beta chains listed below, sequenced in a study of blood T cell repertoires in COVID-19. Sequencing was performed with immunoSEQ multiplex PCR; in TCRdb, only in-frame clones are kept and a portion is missing. The table has roughly 89,000 clones, 70% to 90% seen once. The sample comprised peripheral blood. These receptors all come from a woman at least 80 years old with acute or convalescent COVID-19.

This clone was observed a few times. The J gene is TRBJ2-7, the V gene TRBV19, with a weak D call TRBD2 (5 bases). The CDR3 has 14 residues. Germline V gives CDR1 LNHDA, CDR2 SQIVND (reference sequence). V was pared by 4 bases and J by 2 bases, with 12 bases between. CDR3 loop: CASSNPGLTYEQYF. CDR3 bases: TGTGCCAGTAGTAACCCGGGATTGACCTACGAGCAGTACTTC.

V is TRBV5-5 and J is TRBJ1-6; no clear D gene. Trimming shortened V by 2 bases and J by 0 bases, and 15 bases separated the two germline ends. The CDR3 runs 18 residues. The germline CDR1 and CDR2 sequences are SGHKS and YYEKEE (reference sequence). CDR3 residues: CASSFTSPGSSYNSPLHF. Written as DNA, the CDR3 is TGTGCCAGCAGCTTTACATCGCCGGGGAGCTCCTATAATTCACCCCTCCACTTT.

V and J are TRBV10-1 and TRBJ1-5, with a weak D call TRBD1 (5 bases). The ends were cut back, 6 bases at V and 11 bases at J, with 20 bases in the middle. The CDR3 extends over 14 amino acids. Per the germline V gene, CDR1 is WNHNN and CDR2 is SYGVQD (reference sequence). DNA for the CDR3: TGCGCCAGCAGACCCGACACCTCAGGGTTCGCCCAGCATTTT. Translating gives CASRPDTSGFAQHF.